The rows below give T cell receptor beta chains drawn from one sample of a study of blood T cell repertoires in COVID-19. TCRdb's copy holds only in-frame clones and misses some; the assay was immunoSEQ multiplex PCR. The table has some 110,000 clones, 60% to 85% seen once. Sequences were obtained from peripheral blood. These TCRs come from an older man with COVID-19, enrolled during active disease. Both conserved end residues are part of each CDR3. Each record gives: D gene, V gene, J gene, clone size, CDR3 DNA, CDR3 protein. A D gene is named only where the DNA matches it firmly. A row's size may be missing; if present it is once, few, many or a size class.

d_call: -
v_call: TRBV28
j_call: TRBJ1-4
clone_size: -
cdr3_nt: TGTGCCAGCAGCAGCCCCGACACTCCTAATGAAAAACTGTTTTTT
cdr3_aa: CASSSPDTPNEKLFF

d_call: TRBD1
v_call: TRBV29-1
j_call: TRBJ2-5
clone_size: -
cdr3_nt: TGCAGCGTGCAGAGAGGGACAGGTCCCCAAGAGACCCAGTACTTC
cdr3_aa: CSVQRGTGPQETQYF

d_call: -
v_call: TRBV30
j_call: TRBJ2-1
clone_size: -
cdr3_nt: TGTGCCTGGATGGCAGGGGTCTACAATGAGCAGTTCTTC
cdr3_aa: CAWMAGVYNEQFF

d_call: -
v_call: TRBV7-8
j_call: TRBJ2-5
clone_size: -
cdr3_nt: TGTGCCAGCAGCCCCGTTGAGGAGACCCAGTACTTC
cdr3_aa: CASSPVEETQYF

d_call: -
v_call: TRBV2
j_call: TRBJ1-1
clone_size: few
cdr3_nt: TGTGCCAGCGCTAGGGCAGGGGAAGCTTTCTTT
cdr3_aa: CASARAGEAFF

d_call: TRBD1
v_call: TRBV7-3
j_call: TRBJ2-2
clone_size: -
cdr3_nt: TGTGCCAGCAGCTTATCCGGGACAGTGGGCGGGGAGCTGTTTTTT
cdr3_aa: CASSLSGTVGGELFF

d_call: -
v_call: TRBV11-2
j_call: TRBJ2-5
clone_size: -
cdr3_nt: TGTGCCAGCAGCTTCGACAGGTACCAAGAGACCCAGTACTTC
cdr3_aa: CASSFDRYQETQYF

d_call: -
v_call: TRBV18
j_call: TRBJ1-1
clone_size: -
cdr3_nt: TGTGCCAGCTCACCTCTCTTGACACGGAACACTGAAGCTTTCTTT
cdr3_aa: CASSPLLTRNTEAFF

d_call: -
v_call: TRBV28
j_call: TRBJ1-4
clone_size: -
cdr3_nt: TGTGCCAGCACCGCGGTCGCGACTAATGAAAAACTGTTTTTT
cdr3_aa: CASTAVATNEKLFF

d_call: TRBD2
v_call: TRBV5-4
j_call: TRBJ2-2
clone_size: -
cdr3_nt: TGTGCCAGCAATCTGGGAGGGGCCGGTGATACCGGGGAGCTGTTTTTT
cdr3_aa: CASNLGGAGDTGELFF

d_call: TRBD2
v_call: TRBV7-7
j_call: TRBJ2-2
clone_size: -
cdr3_nt: TGTGCTAGCAGCCCCTTGGCTAGCGGGGTGGACGGGGAGCTGTTTTTT
cdr3_aa: CASSPLASGVDGELFF

d_call: -
v_call: TRBV24-1
j_call: TRBJ2-3
clone_size: -
cdr3_nt: TGTGCCACCAGTGCGGCGGGCTCGGGTACGCAGTATTTT
cdr3_aa: CATSAAGSGTQYF

d_call: -
v_call: TRBV9
j_call: TRBJ2-1
clone_size: -
cdr3_nt: TGTGCCAGCAGCCCCCTCGGAGGAAGCTCCTACAATGAGCAGTTCTTC
cdr3_aa: CASSPLGGSSYNEQFF

d_call: TRBD1
v_call: TRBV27
j_call: TRBJ1-4
clone_size: -
cdr3_nt: TGTGCCAGCAGTTTCATAGGGGGCTCTGAAAAACTGTTTTTT
cdr3_aa: CASSFIGGSEKLFF